The 23 T cell receptor beta chains given below trace back to one sample, sequenced in a study of T cell responses to AZD1222 COVID-19 vaccine. Data came from immunoSEQ multiplex PCR; TCRdb stores just in-frame clones and leaves some out. The sample lists around 130,000 clones; more than 80% were seen once. The sample here was peripheral blood, taken 28 days after the second dose of the MenACWY control vaccine. Receptor source: an adult who received the MenACWY meningococcal vaccine as a control.

The J gene is TRBJ2-1, the V gene TRBV7-9; a weak D match, TRBD2 (5 bases). Germline V lookup: CDR1 SEHNR, CDR2 FQNEAQ (reference sequence). The CDR3 spans 15 residues. Trimming took 5 bases from V and 0 from J, leaving 11 bases between them. This CDR3 is CASSPSGYSYNEQFF. The CDR3 DNA is TGTGCCAGCAGCCCCAGCGGATACTCCTACAATGAGCAGTTCTTC.

The V call is TRBV11-2, the J call TRBJ2-1; D unclear. The CDR3 has 14 amino acids. Trimming removed 7 bases at V and 4 bases at J, with 14 bases between. Germline loops: CDR1 SGHAT, CDR2 FQNNGV. CDR3 nucleotides: TGTGCCAGCACTGACCGAAGCTCTTACAATGAGCAGTTCTTC. Its protein product is CASTDRSSYNEQFF.

This clone showed up just once. The CDR3 loop is CASSIRTGSYEQYF. The CDR3 DNA is TGTGCCAGTAGTATTCGGACAGGGTCCTACGAGCAGTACTTC. The chain is built from TRBV19 and TRBJ2-7; 8 bases are a match to TRBD1. This CDR3 spans 14 amino acids. V dropped 3 bases and J dropped 1; count of bases not matched to a gene: 2. Germline V gives CDR1 LNHDA, CDR2 SQIVND (reference sequence).

The chain links TRBV5-1 to TRBJ2-7; the D is unclear. Per germline, CDR1 SGHRS and CDR2 YFSETQ. V was cut by 4 bases and J by 0 bases, with 8 bases left in between. This CDR3 is 13 amino acids long. DNA for the CDR3: TGCGCCAGCAGCCAAGACAACTCCTACGAGCAGTACTTC. As protein: CASSQDNSYEQYF.

V is TRBV7-2 and J is TRBJ1-1; D is ambiguous. This CDR3 is built from 14 residues. The V end was cut by 5 bases, the J end by 3 bases, with 13 bases between. Germline V gives CDR1 SGHTA, CDR2 FQGNSA. CDR3 DNA: TGTGCCAGCAGCGCCCCGGACGGACACACTGAAGCTTTCTTT. Residues: CASSAPDGHTEAFF.

The chain carries TRBV28 and TRBJ1-2; possibly TRBD1 for D (6 bases). Deletions cut 7 bases from V and 9 bases from J, with 15 bases between. The CDR3 loop spans 12 amino acids. CDR1 MDHEN and CDR2 SYDVKM come from the germline V gene. The CDR3: CASITQQGSYTF. The CDR3 DNA follows: TGTGCCAGCATCACCCAACAGGGCAGCTACACCTTC.

The chain carries TRBV9 and TRBJ2-5; tentatively, D is TRBD1 or TRBD2 (7 bases each). The CDR3 is 16 amino acids. V was clipped by 3 bases and J by 4 bases, with 19 bases between them. Germline lookup yields CDR1 SGDLS and CDR2 YYNGEE. The CDR3 sequence is CASSARGGGAGETQYF. In DNA, the CDR3 is TGTGCCAGCAGCGCACGGGGAGGGGGCGCGGGAGAGACCCAGTACTTC.

This chain links TRBV29-1 with TRBJ2-3, with D perhaps matching TRBD1 or TRBD2 (6 bases each). Germline V gene lookup returns CDR1 SQVTM and CDR2 ANQGSEA. V was shortened by 7 bases and J by 4 bases, with 12 bases between the two germline ends. The CDR3 runs to 12 residues. CDR3 in amino acids: CSARGGPDTQYF. The DNA for the CDR3 is TGCAGCGCCCGTGGGGGGCCAGATACGCAGTATTTT.

CDR3 sequence: CSARDRGAPNEKLFF. The CDR3 nucleotides read TGCAGCGCCCGGGACAGGGGGGCACCTAATGAAAAACTGTTTTTT. V usage is TRBV29-1 and J usage is TRBJ1-4; 11 positions match TRBD1. Per the germline V gene, CDR1 is SQVTM and CDR2 is ANQGSEA. This CDR3 has 15 amino acids. Trimming removed 7 bases from V and 3 bases from J; junction bases left unmatched: 7.

The chain employs TRBV2 and TRBJ2-5; D remains ambiguous. Trimming removed 5 bases at V and 1 base at J, with 11 bases between. The CDR3 spans 14 residues. Germline CDR1 reads SNHLY; CDR2 reads FYNNEI. This CDR3 is CASSSSIRQETQYF. The CDR3 bases are TGTGCCAGCAGTTCAAGTATACGCCAAGAGACCCAGTACTTC.

This chain connects TRBV7-2 to TRBJ1-4; D remains unclear. Trimming took off 3 bases at V and 3 bases at J, with 8 bases between the two ends. Germline lookup yields CDR1 SGHTA and CDR2 FQGNSA. The CDR3 length is 14 residues. This CDR3 is CASSFSGANEKLFF. CDR3 nucleotides: TGTGCCAGCAGCTTCTCCGGGGCTAATGAAAAACTGTTTTTT.

The chain is built from TRBV11-2 and TRBJ1-5; TRBD1 might be the D (5 bases). Germline V CDR1 and CDR2: SGHAT, FQNNGV. V lost 5 bases and J lost 5, with 10 bases in between. The CDR3 runs 13 residues. This chain's CDR3 is CASSRQRDQPQHF. The CDR3 coding sequence is TGTGCCAGCAGCCGACAGCGAGATCAGCCCCAGCATTTT.

The V call is TRBV18, the J call TRBJ2-7; 9 bases are shared with TRBD1. The V segment lost 6 bases and the J segment 4 bases; nucleotides outside the gene matches: 10. Germline lookup yields CDR1 KGHSH and CDR2 LQKENI. This CDR3 comprises 15 residues. The CDR3 sequence: CASSPPGTGFYEQYF. Written as DNA, the CDR3 is TGTGCCAGCTCCCCCCCCGGGACAGGGTTTTACGAGCAGTACTTC.

This clone was seen just once. The chain carries TRBV7-2 and TRBJ1-3; perhaps TRBD1 as D (6 bases). Germline CDR1 reads SGHTA; CDR2 reads FQGNSA. V shed 3 bases and J shed 4 bases, with 13 bases lying between them. The CDR3 has 15 residues. CDR3 sequence reads: CASSLGQGKGNTIYF. The CDR3 DNA is TGTGCCAGCAGCTTGGGGCAGGGGAAAGGAAACACCATATATTTT. The full variable domain, completed using reference TRBV7-2 and TRBJ1-3, is GAGVSQSPSNKVTEKGKDVELRCDPISGHTALYWYRQSLGQGLEFLIYFQGNSAPDKSGLPSDRFSAERTGGSVSTLTIQRTQQEDSAVYLCASSLGQGKGNTIYFGEGSWLTVV.

The chain is built from TRBV11-3 and TRBJ1-1; D uncertain. The V gene's germline CDR1 is SGHNT and CDR2 YENEEA. The CDR3 extends over 14 amino acids. V dropped 1 base and J dropped 1 base, with 7 bases sitting between them. CDR3 loop: CASSLGPRNTEAFF. CDR3 DNA: TGTGCCAGCAGCTTAGGCCCGAGGAACACTGAAGCTTTCTTT.

The rearrangement joins TRBV5-1 to TRBJ2-7, with TRBD2 matching over 13 bases. The length of the CDR3 is 15 residues. The germline gives CDR1 SGHRS, CDR2 YFSETQ. The V and J ends lost 3 bases and 5 bases, in that order; junction bases with no gene match: 5. CDR3 amino acids: CASSWTSGSQDEQYF. For the CDR3, the DNA is TGCGCCAGCAGCTGGACTAGCGGGAGCCAAGACGAGCAGTACTTC.

Written as DNA, the CDR3 is TGTGCCAGCAGCCCCATGACTAGCGGAAGCACAGATACGCAGTATTTT. This translates into CASSPMTSGSTDTQYF. The chain carries TRBV3-1 (or the pseudogene TRBV3-2) and TRBJ2-3; 9 positions match TRBD2. Germline CDR1 LGHDT, CDR2 YNNKEL (reference sequence). The CDR3 totals 16 residues. J was trimmed by 0 bases and V by 4 bases; bases with no gene match: 5.

CDR3 in DNA: TGTGCCAGCAGCTGGAAGACTAACTATGGCTACACCTTC. Translation: CASSWKTNYGYTF. This sequence joins TRBV7-2 and TRBJ1-2, with D unresolved. The germline CDR1 and CDR2 sequences are SGHTA and FQGNSA. The CDR3 contains 13 residues. The V and J ends lost 4 bases and 0 bases respectively, with 6 bases between them. The full variable domain, with the rest looked up from reference TRBV7-2 and TRBJ1-2, is GAGVSQSPSNKVTEKGKDVELRCDPISGHTALYWYRQSLGQGLEFLIYFQGNSAPDKSGLPSDRFSAERTGGSVSTLTIQRTQQEDSAVYLCASSWKTNYGYTFGSGTRLTVV.

The chain uses TRBV28 and TRBJ2-7, with D perhaps matching TRBD1 (6 bases). The CDR3 sequence is 14 residues long. The V end lost 5 bases, the J end lost 2 bases, and 13 bases lay between the germline ends. Germline V gene lookup returns CDR1 MDHEN and CDR2 SYDVKM. For the CDR3, the DNA is TGTGCCAGCAGTGAGCCGGGACACACCTACGAGCAGTACTTC. Protein: CASSEPGHTYEQYF. Together with reference TRBV28 and TRBJ2-7, the CDR3 gives the full variable domain: DVKVTQSSRYLVKRTGEKVFLECVQDMDHENMFWYRQDPGLGLRLIYFSYDVKMKEKGDIPEGYSVSREKKERFSLILESASTNQTSMYLCASSEPGHTYEQYFGPGTRLTVT.

CDR3 sequence: CASSLMNEQFF. For the CDR3, the DNA is TGTGCCAGCAGCTTGATGAATGAGCAGTTCTTC. The chain combines TRBV7-9 with TRBJ2-1; D is ambiguous. Germline V gives CDR1 SEHNR, CDR2 FQNEAQ (reference sequence). V shed 3 bases and J shed 7 bases, with 4 bases lying between them. The CDR3 is 11 amino acids.

This chain uses TRBV7-7 with TRBJ2-2; D might be TRBD1 (6 bases). The CDR3 is made up of 14 amino acids. Germline CDR1 and CDR2: SSHAT and FNYEAQ (reference sequence). Trimming pared 5 bases from V and 5 bases from J, leaving 12 bases between. DNA for the CDR3: TGTGCCAGCAGCGAAGCCACAGGGACCGGGGAGCTGTTTTTT. Its translation: CASSEATGTGELFF.

The V call is TRBV9, the J call TRBJ2-5, with D unresolved. The V and J ends lost 0 bases and 5 bases respectively, with 11 bases between them. The germline CDR1 and CDR2 sequences are SGDLS and YYNGEE. This CDR3 has 14 residues. The CDR3 loop reads CASSVGPLGETQYF. CDR3 bases: TGTGCCAGCAGCGTAGGCCCCTTGGGGGAGACCCAGTACTTC. Using reference TRBV9 and TRBJ2-5 for the parts outside the CDR3, the full variable domain is DSGVTQTPKHLITATGQRVTLRCSPRSGDLSVYWYQQSLDQGLQFLIQYYNGEERAKGNILERFSAQQFPDLHSELNLSSLELGDSALYFCASSVGPLGETQYFGPGTRLLVL.

The chain is built from TRBV27 and TRBJ2-5, with 7 bases that match TRBD2. V dropped 3 bases and J dropped 2; count of bases not matched to a gene: 6. Looked up from germline, CDR1 is MNHEY and CDR2 is SMNVEV (reference sequence). The CDR3 has 15 residues. This chain's CDR3 is CASSLSSGIQETQYF. DNA for the CDR3: TGTGCCAGCAGTTTGTCTAGCGGAATACAAGAGACCCAGTACTTC.